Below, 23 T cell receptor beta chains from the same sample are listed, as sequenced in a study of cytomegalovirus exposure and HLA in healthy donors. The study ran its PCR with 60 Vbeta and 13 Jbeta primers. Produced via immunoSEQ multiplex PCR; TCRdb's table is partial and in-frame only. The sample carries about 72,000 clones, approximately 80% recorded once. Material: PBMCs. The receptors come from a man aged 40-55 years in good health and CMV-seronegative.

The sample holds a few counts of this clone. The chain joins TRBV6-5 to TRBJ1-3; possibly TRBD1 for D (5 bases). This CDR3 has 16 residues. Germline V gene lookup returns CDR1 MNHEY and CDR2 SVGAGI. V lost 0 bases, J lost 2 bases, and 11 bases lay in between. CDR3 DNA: TGTGCCAGCAGTTACTCTACAGGAGGGACTGGAAACACCATATATTTT. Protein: CASSYSTGGTGNTIYF.

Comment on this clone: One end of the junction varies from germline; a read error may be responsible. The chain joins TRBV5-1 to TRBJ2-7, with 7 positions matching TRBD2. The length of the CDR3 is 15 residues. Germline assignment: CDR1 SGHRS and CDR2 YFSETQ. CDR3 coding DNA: TGCTCCAGCAGCACACCGGCGGGAGACTCCTACGAGCAGTACTTC. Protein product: CSSSTPAGDSYEQYF.

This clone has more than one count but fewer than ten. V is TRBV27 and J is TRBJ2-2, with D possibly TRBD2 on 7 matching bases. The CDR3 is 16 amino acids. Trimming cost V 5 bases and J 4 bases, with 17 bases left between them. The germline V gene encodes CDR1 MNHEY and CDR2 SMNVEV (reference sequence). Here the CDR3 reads CASSTWGGLLTGELFF. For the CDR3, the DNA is TGTGCCAGCAGTACGTGGGGGGGGCTCCTCACCGGGGAGCTGTTTTTT.

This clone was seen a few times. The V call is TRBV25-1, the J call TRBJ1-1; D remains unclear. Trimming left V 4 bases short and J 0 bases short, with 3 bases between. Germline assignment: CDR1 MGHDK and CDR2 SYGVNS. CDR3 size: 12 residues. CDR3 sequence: CASSVVNTEAFF. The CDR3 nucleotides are TGTGCCAGCAGTGTCGTGAACACTGAAGCTTTCTTT. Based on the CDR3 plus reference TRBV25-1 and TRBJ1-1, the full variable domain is EADIYQTPRYLVIGTGKKITLECSQTMGHDKMYWYQQDPGMELHLIHYSYGVNSTEKGDLSSESTVSRIRTEHFPLTLESARPSHTSQYLCASSVVNTEAFFGQGTRLTVV.

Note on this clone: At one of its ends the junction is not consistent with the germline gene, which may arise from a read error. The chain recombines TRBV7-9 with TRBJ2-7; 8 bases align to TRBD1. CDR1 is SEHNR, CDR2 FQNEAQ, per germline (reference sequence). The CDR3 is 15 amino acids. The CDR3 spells CSSSLGDRRLDEQYF. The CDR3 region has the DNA TGTTCCAGCAGCTTAGGGGACAGGAGACTCGACGAGCAGTACTTC.

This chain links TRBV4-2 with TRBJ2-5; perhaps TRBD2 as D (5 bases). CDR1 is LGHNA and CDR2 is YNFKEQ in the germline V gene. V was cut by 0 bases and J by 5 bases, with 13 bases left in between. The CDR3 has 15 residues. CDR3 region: CASSQDTERVETQYF. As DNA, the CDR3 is TGTGCCAGCAGCCAAGATACGGAGAGGGTGGAGACCCAGTACTTC.

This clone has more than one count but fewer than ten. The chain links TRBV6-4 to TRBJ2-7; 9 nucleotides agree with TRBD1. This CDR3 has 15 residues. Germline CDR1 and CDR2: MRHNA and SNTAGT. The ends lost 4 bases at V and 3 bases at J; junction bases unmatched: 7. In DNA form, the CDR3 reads TGTGCCAGCAGTGTAAGACAGGGGGAGGGCTACGAGCAGTACTTC. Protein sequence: CASSVRQGEGYEQYF.

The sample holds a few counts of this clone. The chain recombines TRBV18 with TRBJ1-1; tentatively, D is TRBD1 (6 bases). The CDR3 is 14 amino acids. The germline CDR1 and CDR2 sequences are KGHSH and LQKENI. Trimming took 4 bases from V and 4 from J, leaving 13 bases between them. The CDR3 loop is CASSLGGESTEAFF. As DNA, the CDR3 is TGTGCCAGCTCACTAGGGGGGGAGAGCACTGAAGCTTTCTTT.

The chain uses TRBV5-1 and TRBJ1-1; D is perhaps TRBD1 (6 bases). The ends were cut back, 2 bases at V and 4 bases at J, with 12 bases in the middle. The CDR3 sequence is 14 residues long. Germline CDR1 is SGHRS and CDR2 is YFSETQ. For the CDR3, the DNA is TGCGCCAGCAGCTTTCAGGGGTTCGGCACTGAAGCTTTCTTT. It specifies CASSFQGFGTEAFF.

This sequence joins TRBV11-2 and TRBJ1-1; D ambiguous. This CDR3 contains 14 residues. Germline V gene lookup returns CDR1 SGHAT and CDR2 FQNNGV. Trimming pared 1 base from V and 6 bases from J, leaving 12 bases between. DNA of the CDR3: TGTGCCAGCAGCTTAGCTCCCCGGGTCTCTGAAGCTTTCTTT. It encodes CASSLAPRVSEAFF. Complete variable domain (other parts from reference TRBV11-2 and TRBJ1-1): EAGVAQSPRYKIIEKRQSVAFWCNPISGHATLYWYQQILGQGPKLLIQFQNNGVVDDSQLPKDRFSAERLKGVDSTLKIQPAKLEDSAVYLCASSLAPRVSEAFFGQGTRLTVV.

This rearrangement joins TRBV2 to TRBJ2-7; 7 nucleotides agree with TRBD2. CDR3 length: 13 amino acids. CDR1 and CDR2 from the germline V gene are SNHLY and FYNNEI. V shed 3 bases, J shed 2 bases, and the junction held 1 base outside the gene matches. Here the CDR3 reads CASSESGAYEQYF. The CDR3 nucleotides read TGTGCCAGCAGTGAGAGCGGGGCCTACGAGCAGTACTTC. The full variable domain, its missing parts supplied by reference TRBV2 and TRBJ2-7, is EPEVTQTPSHQVTQMGQEVILRCVPISNHLYFYWYRQILGQKVEFLVSFYNNEISEKSEIFDDQFSVERPDGSNFTLKIRSTKLEDSAMYFCASSESGAYEQYFGPGTRLTVT.

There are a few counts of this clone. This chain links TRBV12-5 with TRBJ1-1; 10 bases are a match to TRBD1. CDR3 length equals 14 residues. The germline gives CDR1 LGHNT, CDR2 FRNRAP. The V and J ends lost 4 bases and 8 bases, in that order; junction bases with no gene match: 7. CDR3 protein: CASGWGTGESEAFF. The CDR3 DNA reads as TGTGCTAGTGGTTGGGGGACAGGGGAAAGCGAAGCTTTCTTT.

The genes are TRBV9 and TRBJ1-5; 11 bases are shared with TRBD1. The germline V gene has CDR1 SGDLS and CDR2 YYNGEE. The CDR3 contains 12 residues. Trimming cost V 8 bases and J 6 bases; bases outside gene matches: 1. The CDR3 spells CASGTGGQPQHF. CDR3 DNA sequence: TGTGCCAGTGGGACAGGGGGTCAGCCCCAGCATTTT.

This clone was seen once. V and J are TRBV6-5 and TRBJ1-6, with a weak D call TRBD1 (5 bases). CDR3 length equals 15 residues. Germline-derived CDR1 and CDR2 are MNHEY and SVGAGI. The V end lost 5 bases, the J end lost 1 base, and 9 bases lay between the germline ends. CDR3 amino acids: CASSIQASYNSPLHF. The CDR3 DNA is TGTGCCAGCAGTATACAGGCATCCTATAATTCACCCCTCCACTTT.

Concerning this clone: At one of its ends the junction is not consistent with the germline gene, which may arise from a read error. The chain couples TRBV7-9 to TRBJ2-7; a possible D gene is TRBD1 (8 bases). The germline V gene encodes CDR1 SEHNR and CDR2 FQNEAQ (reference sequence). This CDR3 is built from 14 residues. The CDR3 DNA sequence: TGTTCCAGCAGCCGGACAGGGAGGGGTTACGAGCAGTACTTC. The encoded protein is CSSSRTGRGYEQYF.

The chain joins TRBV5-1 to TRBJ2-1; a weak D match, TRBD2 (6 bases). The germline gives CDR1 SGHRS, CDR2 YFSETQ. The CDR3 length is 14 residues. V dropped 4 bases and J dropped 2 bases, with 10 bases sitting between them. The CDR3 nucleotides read TGCGCCAGCAGCCGGGGGTCCCCCTACAATGAGCAGTTCTTC. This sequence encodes CASSRGSPYNEQFF.

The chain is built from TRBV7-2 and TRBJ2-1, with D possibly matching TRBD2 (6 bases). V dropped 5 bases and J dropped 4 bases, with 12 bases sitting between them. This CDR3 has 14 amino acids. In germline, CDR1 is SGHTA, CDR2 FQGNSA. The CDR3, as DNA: TGTGCCAGCAGCCCGGGGACTTTATACAATGAGCAGTTCTTC. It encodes CASSPGTLYNEQFF.

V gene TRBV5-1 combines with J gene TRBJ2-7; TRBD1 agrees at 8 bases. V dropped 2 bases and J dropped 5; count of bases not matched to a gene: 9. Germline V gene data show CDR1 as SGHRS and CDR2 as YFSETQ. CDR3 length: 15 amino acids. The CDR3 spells CASSLGQGLNNEQYF. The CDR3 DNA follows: TGCGCCAGCAGCTTAGGACAGGGATTAAACAACGAGCAGTACTTC. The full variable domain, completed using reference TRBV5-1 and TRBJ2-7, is KAGVTQTPRYLIKTRGQQVTLSCSPISGHRSVSWYQQTPGQGLQFLFEYFSETQRNKGNFPGRFSGRQFSNSRSEMNVSTLELGDSALYLCASSLGQGLNNEQYFGPGTRLTVT.

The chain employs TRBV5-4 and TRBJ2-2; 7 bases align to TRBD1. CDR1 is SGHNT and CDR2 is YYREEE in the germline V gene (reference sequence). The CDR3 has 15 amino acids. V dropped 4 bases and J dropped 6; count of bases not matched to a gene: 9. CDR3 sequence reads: CASSQDRTGPGELFF. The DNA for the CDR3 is TGTGCCAGCAGCCAGGACAGGACGGGTCCCGGGGAGCTGTTTTTT.

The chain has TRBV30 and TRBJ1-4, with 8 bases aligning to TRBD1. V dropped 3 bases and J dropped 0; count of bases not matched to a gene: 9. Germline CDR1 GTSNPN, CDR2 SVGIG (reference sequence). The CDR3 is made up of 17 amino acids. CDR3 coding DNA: TGTGCCTGGAGCATTTTCCCGACAGGGGCAACTAATGAAAAACTGTTTTTT. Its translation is CAWSIFPTGATNEKLFF.

The CDR3 bases are TGCGCCAGCAGCTTGAGGGGGAATCAGCCCCAGCATTTT. This sequence encodes CASSLRGNQPQHF. V usage is TRBV5-1 and J usage is TRBJ1-5, with D possibly being TRBD1 (6 bases). The V and J ends lost 1 base and 4 bases respectively, with 6 bases between them. CDR1 SGHRS and CDR2 YFSETQ come from the germline V gene. This CDR3 region has 13 residues.

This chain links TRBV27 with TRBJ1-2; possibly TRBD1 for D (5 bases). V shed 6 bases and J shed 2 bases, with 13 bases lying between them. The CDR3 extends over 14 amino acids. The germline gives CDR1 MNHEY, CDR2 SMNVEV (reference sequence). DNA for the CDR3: TGTGCCAGCAGCAACAAACCAGGGAACTATGGCTACACCTTC. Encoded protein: CASSNKPGNYGYTF.

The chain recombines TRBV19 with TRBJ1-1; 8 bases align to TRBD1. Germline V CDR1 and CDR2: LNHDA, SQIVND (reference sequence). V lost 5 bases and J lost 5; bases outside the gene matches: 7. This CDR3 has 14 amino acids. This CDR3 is CASSGRGPGTEAFF. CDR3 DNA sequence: TGTGCCAGTAGTGGCAGGGGGCCCGGAACTGAAGCTTTCTTT.